This T cell receptor beta chain is from a study of shared clonotypes between healthy human individuals. Study-level findings and limits: The study found approximately 5% of naive CD4 clonotypes shared across several donors.

It was at deep level that the assay was run. TCRdb keeps only in-frame clones here, not all; method: immunoSEQ multiplex PCR. The sample lists around 1.9 million clones; around 95% were seen once. Concerning this clone itself: The antigen is not known.

The CDR3 loop spans 15 amino acids. Germline loops: CDR1 SGHDT, CDR2 YYEEEE. The ends were cut back, 4 bases at V and 2 bases at J, with 14 bases in the middle. Naive CD8 isolation took CD45RO-negative cells positively selected for CCR7 and excluded terminally differentiated effector memory CD45RA+ cells. The chain carries TRBV5-6 and TRBJ2-3; D gene unclear. This receptor was obtained from a man aged 18 to 30 in good health. Some clones in this sample may be carry-over from other donors' samples. Sequenced material: naive CD8+ T cells from PBMCs. CDR3 protein: CASSALGSNTDTQYF. The DNA for the CDR3 is TGTGCCAGCAGCGCACTGGGATCTAACACAGATACGCAGTATTTT.